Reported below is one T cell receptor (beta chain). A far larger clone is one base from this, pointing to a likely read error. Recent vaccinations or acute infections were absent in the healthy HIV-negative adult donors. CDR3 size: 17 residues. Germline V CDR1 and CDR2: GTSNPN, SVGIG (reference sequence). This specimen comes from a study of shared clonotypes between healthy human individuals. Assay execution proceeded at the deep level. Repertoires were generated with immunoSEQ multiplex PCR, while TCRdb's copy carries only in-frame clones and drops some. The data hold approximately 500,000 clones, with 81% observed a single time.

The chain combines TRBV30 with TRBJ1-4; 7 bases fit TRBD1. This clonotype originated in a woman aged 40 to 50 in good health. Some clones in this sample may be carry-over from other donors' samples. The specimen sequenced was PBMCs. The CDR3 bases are TGTGCCTGGAGTGTTAACAGGGGCCATGCAACTAATGAAAAACTGGTTTTT. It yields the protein CAWSVNRGHATNEKLVF.